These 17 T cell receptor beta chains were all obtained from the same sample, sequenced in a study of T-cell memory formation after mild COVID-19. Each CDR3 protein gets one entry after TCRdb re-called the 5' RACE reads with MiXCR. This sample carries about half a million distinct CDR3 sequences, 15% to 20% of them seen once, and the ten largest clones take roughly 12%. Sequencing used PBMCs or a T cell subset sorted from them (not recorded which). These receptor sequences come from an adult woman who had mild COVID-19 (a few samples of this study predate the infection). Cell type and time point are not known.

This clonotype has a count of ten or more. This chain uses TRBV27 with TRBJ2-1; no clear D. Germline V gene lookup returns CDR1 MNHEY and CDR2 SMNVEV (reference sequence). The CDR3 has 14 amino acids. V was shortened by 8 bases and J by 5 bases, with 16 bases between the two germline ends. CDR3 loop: CASGYGDGNNEQFF. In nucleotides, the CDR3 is TGTGCCAGCGGATACGGTGACGGAAACAATGAGCAGTTCTTC.

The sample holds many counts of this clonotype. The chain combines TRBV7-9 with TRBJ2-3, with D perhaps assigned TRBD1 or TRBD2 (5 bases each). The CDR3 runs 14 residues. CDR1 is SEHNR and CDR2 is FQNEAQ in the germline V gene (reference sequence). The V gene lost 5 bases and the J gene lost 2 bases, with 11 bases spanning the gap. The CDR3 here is CASSRPGPTDTQYF. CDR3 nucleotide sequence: TGTGCCAGCAGCCGACCGGGACCCACAGATACGCAGTATTTT.

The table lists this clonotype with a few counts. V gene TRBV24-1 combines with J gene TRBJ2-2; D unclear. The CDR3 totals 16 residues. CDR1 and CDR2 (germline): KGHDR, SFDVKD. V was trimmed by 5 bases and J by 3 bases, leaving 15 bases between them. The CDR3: CATSALATIDTGELFF. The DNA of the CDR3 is TGTGCCACCAGTGCGCTCGCCACCATCGACACCGGGGAGCTGTTTTTT.

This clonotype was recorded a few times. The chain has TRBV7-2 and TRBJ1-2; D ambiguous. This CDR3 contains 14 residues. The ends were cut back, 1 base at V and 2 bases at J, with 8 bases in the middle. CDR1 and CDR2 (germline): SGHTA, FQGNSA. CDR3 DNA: TGTGCCAGCAGCTTAGTAGGGTTAAACTATGGCTACACCTTC. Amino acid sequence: CASSLVGLNYGYTF. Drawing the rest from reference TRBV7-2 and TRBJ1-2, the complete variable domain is GAGVSQSPSNKVTEKGKDVELRCDPISGHTALYWYRQSLGQGLEFLIYFQGNSAPDKSGLPSDRFSAERTGGSVSTLTIQRTQQEDSAVYLCASSLVGLNYGYTFGSGTRLTVV.

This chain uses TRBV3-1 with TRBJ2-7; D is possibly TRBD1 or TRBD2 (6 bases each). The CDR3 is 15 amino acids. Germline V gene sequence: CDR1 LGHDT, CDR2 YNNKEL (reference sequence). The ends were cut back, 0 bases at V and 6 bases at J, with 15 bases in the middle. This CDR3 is CASSQDGGGKREQYF. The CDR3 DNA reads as TGTGCCAGCAGCCAAGACGGAGGGGGAAAACGCGAGCAGTACTTC.

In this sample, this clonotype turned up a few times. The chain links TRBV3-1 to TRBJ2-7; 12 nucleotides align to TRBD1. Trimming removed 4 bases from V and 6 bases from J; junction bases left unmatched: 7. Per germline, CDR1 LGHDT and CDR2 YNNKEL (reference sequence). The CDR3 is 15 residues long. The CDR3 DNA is TGTGCCAGCAGCCCCGGGACAGGGGGCTTTTCCGAGCAGTACTTC. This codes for CASSPGTGGFSEQYF.

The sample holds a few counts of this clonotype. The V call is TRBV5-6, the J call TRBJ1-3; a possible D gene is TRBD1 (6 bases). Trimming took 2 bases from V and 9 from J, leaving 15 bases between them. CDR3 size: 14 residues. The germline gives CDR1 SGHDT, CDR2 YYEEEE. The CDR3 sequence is CASSFGLTGGTIYF. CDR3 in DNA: TGTGCCAGCAGCTTCGGGTTGACAGGCGGCACCATATATTTT.

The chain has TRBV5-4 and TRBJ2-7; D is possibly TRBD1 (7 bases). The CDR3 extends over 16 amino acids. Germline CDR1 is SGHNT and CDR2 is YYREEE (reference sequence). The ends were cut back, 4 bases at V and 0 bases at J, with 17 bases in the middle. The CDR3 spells CASSPGGGTDSYEQYF. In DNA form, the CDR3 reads TGTGCCAGCAGCCCGGGTGGGGGGACAGACTCCTACGAGCAGTACTTC.

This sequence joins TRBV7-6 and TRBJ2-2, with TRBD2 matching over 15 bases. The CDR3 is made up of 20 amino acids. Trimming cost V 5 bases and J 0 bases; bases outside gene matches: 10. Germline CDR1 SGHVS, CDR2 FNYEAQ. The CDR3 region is CASSQFPGTSGGSNTGELFF. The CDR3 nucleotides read TGTGCCAGCAGCCAATTCCCAGGGACTAGCGGGGGGTCGAACACCGGGGAGCTGTTTTTT.

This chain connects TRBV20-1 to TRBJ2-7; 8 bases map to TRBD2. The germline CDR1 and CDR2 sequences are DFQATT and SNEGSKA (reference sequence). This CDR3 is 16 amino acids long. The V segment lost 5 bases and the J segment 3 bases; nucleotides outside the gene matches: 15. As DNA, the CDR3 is TGCAGTGCTTTCCTTGGTGCGGGAGGAACAAACTACGAGCAGTACTTC. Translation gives CSAFLGAGGTNYEQYF.

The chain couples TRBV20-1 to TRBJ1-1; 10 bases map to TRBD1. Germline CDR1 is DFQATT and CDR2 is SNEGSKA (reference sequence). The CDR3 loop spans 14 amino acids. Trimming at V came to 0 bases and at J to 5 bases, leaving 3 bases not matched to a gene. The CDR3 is CSARDGTGETEAFF. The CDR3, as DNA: TGCAGTGCTAGAGACGGGACAGGGGAAACTGAAGCTTTCTTT.

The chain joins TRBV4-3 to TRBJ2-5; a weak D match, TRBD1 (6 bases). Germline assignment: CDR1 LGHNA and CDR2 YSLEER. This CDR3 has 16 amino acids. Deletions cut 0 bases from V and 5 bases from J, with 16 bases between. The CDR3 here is CASSQDERGRGETQYF. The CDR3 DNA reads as TGCGCCAGCAGCCAAGACGAGAGGGGCAGGGGTGAGACCCAGTACTTC.

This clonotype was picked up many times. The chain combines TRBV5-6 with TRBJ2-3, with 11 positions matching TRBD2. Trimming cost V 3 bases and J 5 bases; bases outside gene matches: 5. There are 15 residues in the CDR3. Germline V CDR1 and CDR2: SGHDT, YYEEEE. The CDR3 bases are TGTGCCAGCAGCTATAGCGGGGGGGCCGGAGATACGCAGTATTTT. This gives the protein CASSYSGGAGDTQYF.

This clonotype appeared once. CDR3 sequence (DNA): TGCGCCAGCAGCTTTTTGATCGGACAGCCCTACGAGCAGTACTTC. It codes for CASSFLIGQPYEQYF. This rearrangement joins TRBV5-1 to TRBJ2-7, with a weak D call TRBD1 (6 bases). V lost 2 bases, J lost 2 bases, and 14 bases lay in between. CDR1 is SGHRS, CDR2 YFSETQ, per germline. The CDR3 contains 15 residues. The whole variable domain, filled in from reference TRBV5-1 and TRBJ2-7, reads KAGVTQTPRYLIKTRGQQVTLSCSPISGHRSVSWYQQTPGQGLQFLFEYFSETQRNKGNFPGRFSGRQFSNSRSEMNVSTLELGDSALYLCASSFLIGQPYEQYFGPGTRLTVT.

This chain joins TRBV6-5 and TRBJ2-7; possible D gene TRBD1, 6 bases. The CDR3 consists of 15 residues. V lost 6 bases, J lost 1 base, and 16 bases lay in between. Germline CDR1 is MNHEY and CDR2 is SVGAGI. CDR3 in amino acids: CASSRKPGESYEQYF. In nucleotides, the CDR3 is TGTGCCAGCAGCCGAAAGCCAGGGGAATCCTACGAGCAGTACTTC.

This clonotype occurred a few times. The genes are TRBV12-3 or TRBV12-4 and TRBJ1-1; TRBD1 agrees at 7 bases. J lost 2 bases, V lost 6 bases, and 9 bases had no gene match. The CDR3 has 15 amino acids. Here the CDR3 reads CASRRDRAPNTEAFF. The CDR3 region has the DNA TGTGCCAGCAGACGCGACAGGGCCCCAAACACTGAAGCTTTCTTT.

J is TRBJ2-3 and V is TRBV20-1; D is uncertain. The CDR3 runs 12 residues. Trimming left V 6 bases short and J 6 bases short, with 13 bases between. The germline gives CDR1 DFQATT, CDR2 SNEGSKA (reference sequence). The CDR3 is CSASSEVDTQYF. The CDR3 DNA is TGCAGTGCGAGTTCTGAAGTGGATACGCAGTATTTT.